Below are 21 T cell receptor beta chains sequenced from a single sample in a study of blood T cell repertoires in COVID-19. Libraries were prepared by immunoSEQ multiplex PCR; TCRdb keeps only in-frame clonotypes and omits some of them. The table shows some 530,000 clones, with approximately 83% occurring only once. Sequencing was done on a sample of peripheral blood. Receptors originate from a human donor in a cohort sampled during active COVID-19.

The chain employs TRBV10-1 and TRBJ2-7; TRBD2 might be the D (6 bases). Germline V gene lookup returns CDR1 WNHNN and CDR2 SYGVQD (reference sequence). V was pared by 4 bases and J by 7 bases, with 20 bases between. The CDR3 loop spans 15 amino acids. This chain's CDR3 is CASSVSGTVGVEQYF. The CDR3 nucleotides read TGCGCCAGCAGTGTGTCCGGGACTGTCGGGGTGGAGCAGTACTTC.

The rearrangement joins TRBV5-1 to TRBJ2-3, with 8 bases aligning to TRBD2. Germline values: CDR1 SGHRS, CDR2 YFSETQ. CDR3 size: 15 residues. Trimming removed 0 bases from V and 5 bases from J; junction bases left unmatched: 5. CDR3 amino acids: CASSLARLAGDTQYF. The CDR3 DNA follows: TGCGCCAGCAGCTTGGCCAGGCTAGCGGGAGATACGCAGTATTTT. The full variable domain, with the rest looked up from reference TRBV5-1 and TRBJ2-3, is KAGVTQTPRYLIKTRGQQVTLSCSPISGHRSVSWYQQTPGQGLQFLFEYFSETQRNKGNFPGRFSGRQFSNSRSEMNVSTLELGDSALYLCASSLARLAGDTQYFGPGTRLTVL.

CDR3 loop: CASSSSGSYNEQFF. In nucleotides, the CDR3 is TGTGCCAGTAGTTCGTCGGGGAGCTACAATGAGCAGTTCTTC. The chain carries TRBV19 and TRBJ2-1, with D perhaps matching TRBD2 (5 bases). V lost 5 bases and J 3 bases, leaving 11 bases between the germline ends. The CDR3 totals 14 residues. In germline, CDR1 is LNHDA, CDR2 SQIVND (reference sequence).

CDR3 DNA: TGTGCCACCAGCGTACTAGCGGGAGGATCCTACGAGCAGTACTTC. Its translation is CATSVLAGGSYEQYF. The chain recombines TRBV15 with TRBJ2-7; 12 bases line up with TRBD2. The CDR3 is made up of 15 amino acids. J was trimmed by 1 base and V by 5 bases; bases with no gene match: 3. The germline V gene encodes CDR1 LNHNV and CDR2 YYDKDF (reference sequence).

CDR3 coding DNA: TGTGCCAGCAGCCAAGGGCGGGAGAGCTCCTACAATGAGCAGTTCTTC. Translating it yields CASSQGRESSYNEQFF. J is TRBJ2-1 and V is TRBV3-1 (or the pseudogene TRBV3-2); 7 bases are shared with TRBD2. Germline V CDR1 and CDR2: LGHDT, YNNKEL (reference sequence). With 1 base clipped from V and 0 bases from J, the junction kept 3 bases outside the gene matches. The CDR3 covers 16 residues.

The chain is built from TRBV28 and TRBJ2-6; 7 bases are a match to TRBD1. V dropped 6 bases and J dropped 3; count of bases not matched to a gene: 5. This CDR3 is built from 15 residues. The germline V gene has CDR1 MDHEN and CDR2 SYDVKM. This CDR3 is CASSLGQRGANVLTF. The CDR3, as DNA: TGTGCCAGCAGCCTGGGACAGCGTGGGGCCAACGTCCTGACTTTC.

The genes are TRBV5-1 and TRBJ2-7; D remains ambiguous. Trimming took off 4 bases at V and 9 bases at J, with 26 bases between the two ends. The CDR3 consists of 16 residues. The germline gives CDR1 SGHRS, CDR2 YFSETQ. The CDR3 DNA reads TGCGCCAGCAGCCCCGATCGGCAGTCGACCCCGGGTGTGCAGTACTTC. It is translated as CASSPDRQSTPGVQYF. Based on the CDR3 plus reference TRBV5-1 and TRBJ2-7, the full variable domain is KAGVTQTPRYLIKTRGQQVTLSCSPISGHRSVSWYQQTPGQGLQFLFEYFSETQRNKGNFPGRFSGRQFSNSRSEMNVSTLELGDSALYLCASSPDRQSTPGVQYFGPGTRLTVT.

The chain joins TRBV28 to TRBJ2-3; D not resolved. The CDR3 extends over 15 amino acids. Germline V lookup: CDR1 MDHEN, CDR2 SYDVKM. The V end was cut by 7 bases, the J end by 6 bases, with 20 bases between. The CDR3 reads CASTLLQGEGDTQYF. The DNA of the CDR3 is TGTGCCAGCACCTTACTACAAGGAGAAGGCGATACGCAGTATTTT.

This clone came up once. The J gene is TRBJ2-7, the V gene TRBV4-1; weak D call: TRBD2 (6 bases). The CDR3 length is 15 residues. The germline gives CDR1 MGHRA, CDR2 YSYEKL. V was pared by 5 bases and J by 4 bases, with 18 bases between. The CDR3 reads CASSDQGGEWYEQYF. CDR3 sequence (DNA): TGCGCCAGCAGCGACCAAGGAGGGGAATGGTACGAGCAGTACTTC.

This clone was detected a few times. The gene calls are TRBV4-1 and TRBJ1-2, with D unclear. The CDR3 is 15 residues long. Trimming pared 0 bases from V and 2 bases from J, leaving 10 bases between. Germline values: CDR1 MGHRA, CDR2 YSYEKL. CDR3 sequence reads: CASSQESTVNYGYTF. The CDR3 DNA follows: TGCGCCAGCAGCCAAGAATCCACGGTCAACTATGGCTACACCTTC.

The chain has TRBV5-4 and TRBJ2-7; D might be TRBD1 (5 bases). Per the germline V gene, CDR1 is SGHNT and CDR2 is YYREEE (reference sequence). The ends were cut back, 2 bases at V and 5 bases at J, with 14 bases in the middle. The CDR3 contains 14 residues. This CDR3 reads CASSLSQGRDEQYF. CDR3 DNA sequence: TGTGCCAGCAGCTTAAGCCAGGGTAGAGACGAGCAGTACTTC.

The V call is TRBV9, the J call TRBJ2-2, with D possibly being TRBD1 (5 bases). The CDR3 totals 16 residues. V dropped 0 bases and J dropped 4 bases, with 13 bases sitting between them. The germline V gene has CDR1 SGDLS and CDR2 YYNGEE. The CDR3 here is CASSVGTGRSTGELFF. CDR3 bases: TGTGCCAGCAGCGTAGGCACAGGAAGGAGCACCGGGGAGCTGTTTTTT.

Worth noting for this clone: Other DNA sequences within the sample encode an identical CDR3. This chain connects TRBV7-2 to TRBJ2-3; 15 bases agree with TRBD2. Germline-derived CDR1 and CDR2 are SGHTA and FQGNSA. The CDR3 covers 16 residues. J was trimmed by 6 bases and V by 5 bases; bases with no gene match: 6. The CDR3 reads CASSLGLAGGSDTQYF. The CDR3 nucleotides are TGTGCCAGCAGCCTGGGACTAGCGGGAGGATCTGATACGCAGTATTTT. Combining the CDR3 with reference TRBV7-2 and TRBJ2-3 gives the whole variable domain GAGVSQSPSNKVTEKGKDVELRCDPISGHTALYWYRQSLGQGLEFLIYFQGNSAPDKSGLPSDRFSAERTGGSVSTLTIQRTQQEDSAVYLCASSLGLAGGSDTQYFGPGTRLTVL.

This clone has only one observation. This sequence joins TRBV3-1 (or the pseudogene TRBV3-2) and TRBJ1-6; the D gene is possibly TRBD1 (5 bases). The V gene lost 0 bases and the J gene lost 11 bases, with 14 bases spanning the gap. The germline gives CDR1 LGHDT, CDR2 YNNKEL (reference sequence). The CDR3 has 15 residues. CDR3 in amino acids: CASSQERPVRAPLHF. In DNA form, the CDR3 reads TGTGCCAGCAGCCAAGAAAGGCCAGTCAGGGCACCCCTCCACTTT.

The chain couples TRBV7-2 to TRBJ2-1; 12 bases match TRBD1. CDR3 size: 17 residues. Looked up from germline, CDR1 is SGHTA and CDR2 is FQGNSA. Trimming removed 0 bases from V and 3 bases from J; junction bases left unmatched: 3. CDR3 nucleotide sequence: TGTGCCAGCAGCTTAGCGGGACAGGGGGCTGGCTACAATGAGCAGTTCTTC. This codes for CASSLAGQGAGYNEQFF.

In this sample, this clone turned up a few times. CDR3 sequence (DNA): TGCGCCAGCAGCACGGCACAGGGTTTACTCTATGGCTACACCTTC. It yields the protein CASSTAQGLLYGYTF. The rearrangement joins TRBV5-1 to TRBJ1-2; possible D gene TRBD1, 6 bases. This CDR3 is built from 15 residues. The ends were cut back, 4 bases at V and 4 bases at J, with 17 bases in the middle. Germline values: CDR1 SGHRS, CDR2 YFSETQ.

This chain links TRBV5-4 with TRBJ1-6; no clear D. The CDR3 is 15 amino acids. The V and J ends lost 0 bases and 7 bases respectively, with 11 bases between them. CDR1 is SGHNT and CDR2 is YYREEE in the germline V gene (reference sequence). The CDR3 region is CASSLEGGVNSPLHF. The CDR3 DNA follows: TGTGCCAGCAGCTTGGAGGGCGGGGTCAATTCACCCCTCCACTTT.

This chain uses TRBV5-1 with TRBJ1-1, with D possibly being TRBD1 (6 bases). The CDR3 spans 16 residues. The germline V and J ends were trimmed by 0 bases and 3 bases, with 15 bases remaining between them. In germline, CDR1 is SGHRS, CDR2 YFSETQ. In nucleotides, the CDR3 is TGCGCCAGCAGCTTGGCCTTGGCAGGGGCGGACACTGAAGCTTTCTTT. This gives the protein CASSLALAGADTEAFF.

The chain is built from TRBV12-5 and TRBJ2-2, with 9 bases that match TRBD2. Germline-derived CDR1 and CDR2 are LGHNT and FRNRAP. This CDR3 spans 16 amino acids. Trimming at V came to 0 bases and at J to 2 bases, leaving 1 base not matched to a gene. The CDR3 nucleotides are TGTGCTAGTGGTTTGGTACTAGCGGGTAACACCGGGGAGCTGTTTTTT. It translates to CASGLVLAGNTGELFF.

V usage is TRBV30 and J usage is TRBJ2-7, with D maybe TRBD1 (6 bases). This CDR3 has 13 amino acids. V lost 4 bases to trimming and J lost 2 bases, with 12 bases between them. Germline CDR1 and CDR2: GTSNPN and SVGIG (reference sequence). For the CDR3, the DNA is TGTGCCTGGAACCAGGGGCCGGCCTACGAGCAGTACTTC. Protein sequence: CAWNQGPAYEQYF. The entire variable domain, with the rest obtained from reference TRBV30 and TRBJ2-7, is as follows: SQTIHQWPATLVQPVGSPLSLECTVEGTSNPNLYWYRQAAGRGLQLLFYSVGIGQISSEVPQNLSASRPQDRQFILSSKKLLLSDSGFYLCAWNQGPAYEQYFGPGTRLTVT.

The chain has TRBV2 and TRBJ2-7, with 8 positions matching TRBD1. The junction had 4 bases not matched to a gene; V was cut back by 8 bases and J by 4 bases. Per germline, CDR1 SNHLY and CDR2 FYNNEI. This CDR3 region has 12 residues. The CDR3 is CASGTGLYEQYF. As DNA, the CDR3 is TGTGCCAGCGGGACAGGCTTATACGAGCAGTACTTC.